Listed here are 9 T cell receptor beta chains from one sample, sequenced in a study of cytomegalovirus exposure and HLA in healthy donors. Amplification used 60 Vbeta primers and 13 Jbeta primers. Profiling relied on immunoSEQ multiplex PCR, and the TCRdb table lists in-frame clones only, not all of them. The data contain almost 200,000 clones, roughly 85% of them singletons. The specimen was PBMCs. Receptor source: a woman between 45 and 65 years old in good health and CMV-seronegative.

The rearrangement joins TRBV5-1 to TRBJ2-4; D gene uncertain. CDR1 is SGHRS, CDR2 YFSETQ, per germline. The germline V and J ends were trimmed by 5 bases and 8 bases, with 17 bases remaining between them. This CDR3 region has 14 residues. CDR3: CASSSGLGLDIQYF. The CDR3 DNA sequence: TGCGCCAGCAGTTCCGGGTTAGGATTAGACATTCAGTACTTC.

The genes are TRBV28 and TRBJ1-2; no clear D. The CDR3 consists of 12 residues. Germline CDR1 reads MDHEN; CDR2 reads SYDVKM. V lost 2 bases to trimming and J lost 8 bases, with 9 bases between them. CDR3 sequence: CASSLEPEGYTF. The CDR3 nucleotides read TGTGCCAGCAGTTTAGAGCCCGAGGGCTACACCTTC.

This chain links TRBV28 with TRBJ2-7; 9 bases align to TRBD2. The V segment lost 5 bases and the J segment 3 bases; nucleotides outside the gene matches: 5. The CDR3 is made up of 14 amino acids. Germline values: CDR1 MDHEN, CDR2 SYDVKM. CDR3 region: CASSPRTSVYEQYF. The CDR3 region has the DNA TGTGCCAGCAGTCCGCGGACTAGCGTCTACGAGCAGTACTTC. Using reference TRBV28 and TRBJ2-7 for the parts outside the CDR3, the full variable domain is DVKVTQSSRYLVKRTGEKVFLECVQDMDHENMFWYRQDPGLGLRLIYFSYDVKMKEKGDIPEGYSVSREKKERFSLILESASTNQTSMYLCASSPRTSVYEQYFGPGTRLTVT.

With respect to this clone: In the same sample, other DNA sequences code for this CDR3. The chain recombines TRBV11-2 with TRBJ2-1, with D uncertain. The CDR3 contains 15 residues. V dropped 2 bases and J dropped 4 bases, with 12 bases sitting between them. Germline V gene lookup returns CDR1 SGHAT and CDR2 FQNNGV. CDR3 sequence reads: CASSLTGDSYNEQFF. CDR3 in DNA: TGTGCCAGCAGCTTAACCGGAGACTCTTACAATGAGCAGTTCTTC.

The J gene is TRBJ2-7, the V gene TRBV18, with TRBD2 matching over 7 bases. The V segment lost 1 base and the J segment 1 base; nucleotides outside the gene matches: 7. The CDR3 sequence is 16 residues long. Germline assignment: CDR1 KGHSH and CDR2 LQKENI. The CDR3 loop is CASSPLPGGGSYEQYF. Written as DNA, the CDR3 is TGTGCCAGCTCACCACTGCCGGGAGGAGGTTCCTACGAGCAGTACTTC.

CDR3 nucleotide sequence: TGTGCCAGCAGCACCGGGACATCTTCTCAAGCTTTCTTT. Protein product: CASSTGTSSQAFF. This chain links TRBV2 with TRBJ1-1; maybe TRBD1 (6 bases). The CDR3 contains 13 residues. V was cut by 6 bases and J by 9 bases, with 17 bases left in between. Looked up from germline, CDR1 is SNHLY and CDR2 is FYNNEI. The complete variable domain, with remaining parts taken from reference TRBV2 and TRBJ1-1, reads EPEVTQTPSHQVTQMGQEVILRCVPISNHLYFYWYRQILGQKVEFLVSFYNNEISEKSEIFDDQFSVERPDGSNFTLKIRSTKLEDSAMYFCASSTGTSSQAFFGQGTRLTVV.

This clone has only one observation. The chain carries TRBV2 and TRBJ1-6; 9 bases are a match to TRBD1. V lost 5 bases to trimming and J lost 10 bases; unmatched junction nucleotides: 12. The V gene's germline CDR1 is SNHLY and CDR2 FYNNEI. This CDR3 spans 16 amino acids. CDR3 sequence: CASSTRGTGWDSPLHF. The DNA of the CDR3 is TGTGCCAGCAGTACCAGGGGGACAGGGTGGGACTCACCCCTCCACTTT.

The rearrangement links TRBV7-2 to TRBJ2-5, with 12 positions matching TRBD2. This CDR3 region has 19 residues. The V segment lost 4 bases and the J segment 5 bases; nucleotides outside the gene matches: 17. CDR1 is SGHTA, CDR2 FQGNSA, per germline. CDR3 sequence (DNA): TGTGCCAGCAGCTCCTTAGGGGGAACTAGCGGGAGGTTACGGGAGACCCAGTACTTC. Protein sequence: CASSSLGGTSGRLRETQYF.

In its sample, this clone was seen a few times. This chain links TRBV13 with TRBJ1-2; no definite D call. The V end was cut by 5 bases, the J end by 3 bases, with 16 bases between. Per the germline V gene, CDR1 is PRHDT and CDR2 is FYEKMQ (reference sequence). The CDR3 has 15 amino acids. CDR3 coding DNA: TGTGCCAGCAGCATGGCGGGAGAAAGGGACTATGGCTACACCTTC. Protein: CASSMAGERDYGYTF.